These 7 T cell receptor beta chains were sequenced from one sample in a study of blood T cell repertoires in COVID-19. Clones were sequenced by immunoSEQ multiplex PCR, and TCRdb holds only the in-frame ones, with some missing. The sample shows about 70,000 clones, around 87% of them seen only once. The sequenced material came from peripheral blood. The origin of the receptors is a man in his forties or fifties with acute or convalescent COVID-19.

CDR3 nucleotide sequence: TGTGCCAGCAGGAGACAGGGTGGGTACGAGCAGTACTTC. It specifies CASRRQGGYEQYF. This chain joins TRBV6-5 and TRBJ2-7, with 7 bases lining up with TRBD1. V was clipped by 6 bases and J by 4 bases; unmatched bases: 6. In germline, CDR1 is MNHEY, CDR2 SVGAGI. This CDR3 has 13 residues.

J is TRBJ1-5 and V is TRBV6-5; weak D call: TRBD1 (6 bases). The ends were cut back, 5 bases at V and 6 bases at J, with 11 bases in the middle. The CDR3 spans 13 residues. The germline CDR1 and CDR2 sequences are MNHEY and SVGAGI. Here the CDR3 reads CASSQQGFQPQHF. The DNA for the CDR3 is TGTGCCAGCAGTCAACAGGGTTTTCAGCCCCAGCATTTT.

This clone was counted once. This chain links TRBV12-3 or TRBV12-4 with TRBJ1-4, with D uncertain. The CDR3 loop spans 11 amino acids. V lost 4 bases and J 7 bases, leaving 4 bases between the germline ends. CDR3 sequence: CASSSSEKLFF. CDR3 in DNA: TGTGCCAGCAGTTCTAGTGAAAAACTGTTTTTT.

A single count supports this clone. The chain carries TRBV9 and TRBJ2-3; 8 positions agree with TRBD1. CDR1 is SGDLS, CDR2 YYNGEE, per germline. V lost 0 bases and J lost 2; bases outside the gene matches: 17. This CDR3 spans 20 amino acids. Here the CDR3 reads CASSVGLGTGLVLFTDTQYF. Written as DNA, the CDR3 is TGTGCCAGCAGCGTAGGGTTGGGGACAGGCCTCGTTCTCTTCACAGATACGCAGTATTTT.

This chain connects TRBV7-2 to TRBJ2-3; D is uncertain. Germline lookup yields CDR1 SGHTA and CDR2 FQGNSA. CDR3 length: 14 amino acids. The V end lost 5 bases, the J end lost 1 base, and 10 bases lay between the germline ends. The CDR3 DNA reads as TGTGCCAGCAGCGATAATTCGGGCACAGATACGCAGTATTTT. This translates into CASSDNSGTDTQYF.

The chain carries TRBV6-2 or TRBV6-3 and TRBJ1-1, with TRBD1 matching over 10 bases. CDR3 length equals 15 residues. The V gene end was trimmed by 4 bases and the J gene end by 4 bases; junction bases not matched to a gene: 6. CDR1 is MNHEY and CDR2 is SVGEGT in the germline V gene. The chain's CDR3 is CASSFRQGASTEAFF. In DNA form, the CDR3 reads TGTGCCAGCAGTTTTAGACAGGGGGCCAGCACTGAAGCTTTCTTT.

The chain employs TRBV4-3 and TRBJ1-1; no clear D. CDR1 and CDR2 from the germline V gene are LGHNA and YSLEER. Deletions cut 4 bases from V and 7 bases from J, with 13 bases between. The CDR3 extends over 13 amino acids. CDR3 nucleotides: TGCGCCAGCAGCCGTGGTGCGGCAGATGAAGCTTTCTTT. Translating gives CASSRGAADEAFF.